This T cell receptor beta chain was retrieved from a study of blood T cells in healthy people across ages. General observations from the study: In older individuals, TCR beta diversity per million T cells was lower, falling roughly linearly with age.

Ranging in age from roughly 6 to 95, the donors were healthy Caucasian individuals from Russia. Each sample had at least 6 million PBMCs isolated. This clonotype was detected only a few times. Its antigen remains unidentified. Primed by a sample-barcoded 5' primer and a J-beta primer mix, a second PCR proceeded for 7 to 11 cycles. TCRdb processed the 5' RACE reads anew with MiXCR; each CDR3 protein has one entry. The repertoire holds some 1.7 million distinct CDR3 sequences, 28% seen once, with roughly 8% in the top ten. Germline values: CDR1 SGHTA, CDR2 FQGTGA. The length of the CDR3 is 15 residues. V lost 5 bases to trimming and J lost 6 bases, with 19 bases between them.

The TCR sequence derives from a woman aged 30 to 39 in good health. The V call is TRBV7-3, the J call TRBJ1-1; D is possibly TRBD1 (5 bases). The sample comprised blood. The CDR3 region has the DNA TGTGCCAGCAGCCCCCAGGGCGCCGGGCGGGCTGAAGCTTTCTTT. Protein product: CASSPQGAGRAEAFF.